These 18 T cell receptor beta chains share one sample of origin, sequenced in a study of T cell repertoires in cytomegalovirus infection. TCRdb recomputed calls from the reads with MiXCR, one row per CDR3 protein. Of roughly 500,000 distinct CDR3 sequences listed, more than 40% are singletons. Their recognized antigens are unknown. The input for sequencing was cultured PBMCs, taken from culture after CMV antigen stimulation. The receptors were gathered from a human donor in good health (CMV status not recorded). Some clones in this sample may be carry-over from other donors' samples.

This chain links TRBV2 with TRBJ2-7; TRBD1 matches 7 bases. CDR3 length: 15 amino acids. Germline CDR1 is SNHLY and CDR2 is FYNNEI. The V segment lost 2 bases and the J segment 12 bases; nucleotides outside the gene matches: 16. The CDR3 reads CASSELPGQMPLAYF. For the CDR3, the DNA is TGTGCCAGCAGTGAACTCCCGGGACAGATGCCGTTGGCGTACTTC.

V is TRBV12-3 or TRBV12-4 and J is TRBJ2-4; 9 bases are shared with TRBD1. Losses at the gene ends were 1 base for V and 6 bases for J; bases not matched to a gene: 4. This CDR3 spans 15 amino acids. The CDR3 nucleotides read TGTGCCAGCAGTTTAGGGGGACAGGGCAGAAACATTCAGTACTTC. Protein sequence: CASSLGGQGRNIQYF.

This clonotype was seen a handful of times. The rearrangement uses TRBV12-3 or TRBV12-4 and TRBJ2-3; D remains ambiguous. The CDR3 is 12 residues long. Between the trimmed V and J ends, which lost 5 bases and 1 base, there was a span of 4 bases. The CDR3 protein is CASSIRTDTQYF. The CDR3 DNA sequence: TGTGCCAGCAGTATTCGCACAGATACGCAGTATTTT.

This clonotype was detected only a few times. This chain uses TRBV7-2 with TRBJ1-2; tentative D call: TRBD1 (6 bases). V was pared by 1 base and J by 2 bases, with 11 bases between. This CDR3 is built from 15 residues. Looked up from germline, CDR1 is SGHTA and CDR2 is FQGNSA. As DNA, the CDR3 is TGTGCCAGCAGCTTAGACGGAGGGGGGAACTATGGCTACACCTTC. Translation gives CASSLDGGGNYGYTF.

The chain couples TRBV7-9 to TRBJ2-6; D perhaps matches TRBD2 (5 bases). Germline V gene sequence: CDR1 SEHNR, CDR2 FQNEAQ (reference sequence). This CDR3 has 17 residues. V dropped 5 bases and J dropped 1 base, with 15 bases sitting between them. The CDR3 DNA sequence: TGTGCCAGCAGCCAACCGGCGCGAGGGTCTGGGGCCAACGTCCTGACTTTC. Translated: CASSQPARGSGANVLTF.

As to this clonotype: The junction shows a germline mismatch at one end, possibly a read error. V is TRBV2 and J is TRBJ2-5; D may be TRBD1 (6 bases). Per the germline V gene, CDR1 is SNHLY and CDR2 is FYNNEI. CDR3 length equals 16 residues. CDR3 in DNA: TGTACCAGCAGTGATCCAGGGGACACCCCGAGGACGACCCAGTACTTC. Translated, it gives CTSSDPGDTPRTTQYF. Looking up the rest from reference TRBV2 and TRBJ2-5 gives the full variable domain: EPEVTQTPSHQVTQMGQEVILRCVPISNHLYFYWYRQILGQKVEFLVSFYNNEISEKSEIFDDQFSVERPDGSNFTLKIRSTKLEDSAMYFCTSSDPGDTPRTTQYFGPGTRLLVL.

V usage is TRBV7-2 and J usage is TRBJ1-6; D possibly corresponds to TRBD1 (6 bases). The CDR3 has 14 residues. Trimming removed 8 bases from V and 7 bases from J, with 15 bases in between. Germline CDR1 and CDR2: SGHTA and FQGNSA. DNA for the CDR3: TGTGCCAGCGCCATCGGGGGCAGGAATTCACCCCTCCACTTT. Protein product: CASAIGGRNSPLHF.

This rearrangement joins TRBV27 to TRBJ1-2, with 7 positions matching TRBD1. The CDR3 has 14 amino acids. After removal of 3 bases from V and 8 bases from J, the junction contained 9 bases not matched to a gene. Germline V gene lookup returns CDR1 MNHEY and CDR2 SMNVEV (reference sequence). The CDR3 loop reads CASSFAQGLSGYTF. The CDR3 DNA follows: TGTGCCAGCAGTTTCGCACAGGGGCTCTCGGGCTACACCTTC.

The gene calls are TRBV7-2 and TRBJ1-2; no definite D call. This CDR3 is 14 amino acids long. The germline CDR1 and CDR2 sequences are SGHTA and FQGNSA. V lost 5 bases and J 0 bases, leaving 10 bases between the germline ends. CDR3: CASSPVLPNYGYTF. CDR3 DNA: TGTGCCAGCAGCCCGGTTTTACCTAACTATGGCTACACCTTC.

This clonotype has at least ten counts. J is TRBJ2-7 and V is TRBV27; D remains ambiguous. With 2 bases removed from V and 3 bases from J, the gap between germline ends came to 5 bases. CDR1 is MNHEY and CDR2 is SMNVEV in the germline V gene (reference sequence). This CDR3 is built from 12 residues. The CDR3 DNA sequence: TGTGCCAGCAGTTTACCCGGCTACGAGCAGTACTTC. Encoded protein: CASSLPGYEQYF.

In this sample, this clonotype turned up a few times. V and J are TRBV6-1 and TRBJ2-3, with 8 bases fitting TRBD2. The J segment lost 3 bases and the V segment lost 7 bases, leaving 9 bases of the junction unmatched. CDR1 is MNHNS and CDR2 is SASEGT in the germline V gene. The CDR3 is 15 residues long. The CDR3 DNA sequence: TGTGCCAGCACCCCCGGGAGGGGGTGGACAGATACGCAGTATTTT. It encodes CASTPGRGWTDTQYF.

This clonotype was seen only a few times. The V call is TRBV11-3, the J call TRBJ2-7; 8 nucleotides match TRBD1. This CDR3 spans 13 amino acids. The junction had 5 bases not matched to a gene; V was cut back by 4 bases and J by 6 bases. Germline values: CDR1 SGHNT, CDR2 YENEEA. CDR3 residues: CASSSRTGREQYF. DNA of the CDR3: TGTGCCAGCAGCTCGCGGACAGGGCGCGAGCAGTACTTC.

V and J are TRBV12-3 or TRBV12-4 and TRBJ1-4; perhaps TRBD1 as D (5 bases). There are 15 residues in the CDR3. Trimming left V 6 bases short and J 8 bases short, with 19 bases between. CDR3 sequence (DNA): TGTGCCAGCAGATTAAGAGGGGACCCGGGGGAAAAACTGTTTTTT. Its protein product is CASRLRGDPGEKLFF.

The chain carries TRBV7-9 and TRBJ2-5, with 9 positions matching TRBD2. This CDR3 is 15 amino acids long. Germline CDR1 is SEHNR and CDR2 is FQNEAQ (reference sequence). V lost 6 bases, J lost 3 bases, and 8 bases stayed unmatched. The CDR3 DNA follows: TGTGCCAGCAGGGGGTCGGGCGGGAGGGAAGAGACCCAGTACTTC. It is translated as CASRGSGGREETQYF.

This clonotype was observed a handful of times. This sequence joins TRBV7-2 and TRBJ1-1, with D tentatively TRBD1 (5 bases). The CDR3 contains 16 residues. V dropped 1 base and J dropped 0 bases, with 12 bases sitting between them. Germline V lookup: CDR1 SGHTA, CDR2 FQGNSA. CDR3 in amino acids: CASSLGLQALNTEAFF. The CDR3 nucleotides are TGTGCCAGCAGCTTAGGGTTACAGGCGTTGAACACTGAAGCTTTCTTT.

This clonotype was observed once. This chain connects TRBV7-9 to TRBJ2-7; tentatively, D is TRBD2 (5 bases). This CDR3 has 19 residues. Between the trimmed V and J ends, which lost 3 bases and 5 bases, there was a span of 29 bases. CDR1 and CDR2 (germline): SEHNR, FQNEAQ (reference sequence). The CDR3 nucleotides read TGTGCCAGCAGCTTCTGGAACGTTCGAACCCACGGACTCAATCACGAGCAGTACTTC. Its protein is CASSFWNVRTHGLNHEQYF. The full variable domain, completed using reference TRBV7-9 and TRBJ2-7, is DTGVSQNPRHKITKRGQNVTFRCDPISEHNRLYWYRQTLGQGPEFLTYFQNEAQLEKSRLLSDRFSAERPKGSFSTLEIQRTEQGDSAMYLCASSFWNVRTHGLNHEQYFGPGTRLTVT.

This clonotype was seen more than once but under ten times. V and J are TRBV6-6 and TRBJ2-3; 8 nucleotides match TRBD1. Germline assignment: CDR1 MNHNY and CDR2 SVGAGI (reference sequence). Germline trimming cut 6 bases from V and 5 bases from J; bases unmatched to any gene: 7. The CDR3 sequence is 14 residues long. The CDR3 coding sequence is TGTGCCAGCAGCTTGACAGGGGTCCAAGATACGCAGTATTTT. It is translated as CASSLTGVQDTQYF.

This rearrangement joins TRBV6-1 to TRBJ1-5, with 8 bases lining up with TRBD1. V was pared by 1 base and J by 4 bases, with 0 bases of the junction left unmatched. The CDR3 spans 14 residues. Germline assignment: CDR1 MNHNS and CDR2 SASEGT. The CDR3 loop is CASSEGTGNQPQHF. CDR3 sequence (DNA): TGTGCCAGCAGTGAAGGGACAGGGAATCAGCCCCAGCATTTT.